This record concerns one TCR beta chain sequence. The data were obtained in a study of cytomegalovirus exposure and HLA in healthy donors. Turning to the study itself: Within the Caucasian-associated ancestry cluster were 65% to 85% of the 398 genotyped donors.

Primers included in the PCR were 60 Vbeta and 13 Jbeta primers. This table comes from immunoSEQ multiplex PCR, and its TCRdb copy is limited to in-frame clones, with some not included. Of 100,000 to 150,000 clones in the sample, 70% to 80% were seen once. The CDR3 runs to 14 residues. Germline values: CDR1 SGHTA, CDR2 FQGNSA. V lost 5 bases and J lost 3, with 11 bases in between. The sample was PBMCs. The clonotype comes from a woman between 50 and 59 years old in good health and CMV-seropositive. This chain links TRBV7-2 with TRBJ1-5; a possible D gene is TRBD1 (5 bases). In DNA form, the CDR3 reads TGTGCCAGCAGCGGCGGGACCAACAATCAGCCCCAGCATTTT. It translates to CASSGGTNNQPQHF.